The clone carrying this T cell receptor (beta chain) was recorded at least ten times. The antigen is unknown. TCRdb itself ran the 5' RACE reads through MiXCR, one entry per CDR3 protein. In the table there are tens of thousands of distinct CDR3 sequences, 4.3% of which are singletons. The CDR3 consists of 15 residues. Trimming took 5 bases from V and 11 from J; bases not matched to a gene: 12. Germline-derived CDR1 and CDR2 are MNHEY and SVGAGI. The data belong to a study of neurological immune-mediated disorders. Whole-study results and caveats: Multiple sclerosis patients had less TCR clonal expansion than even healthy controls, unlike HTLV-1-associated myelopathy. When the repertoires were sorted by phylogenetic grouping, those of 18 of 34 multiple sclerosis patients ended up in one related-CDR3 cluster, a possible signature.

The time point here: longitudinal time-point 3. Unsorted libraries were prepared from 2 million PBMCs held at -80 C. This sequence joins TRBV6-5 and TRBJ1-1, with 12 bases matching TRBD1. This sequence was found in a woman in her fifties or sixties with multiple sclerosis. Material: PBMCs. This CDR3 is CASSPTGQGAARAFF. CDR3 nucleotide sequence: TGTGCCAGCAGTCCCACGGGACAGGGGGCGGCTCGGGCTTTCTTT.